Listed here are 3 T cell receptor beta chains from one sample, sequenced in a study of CD8 T cells in Susac syndrome. An amount of RNA that ranged from roughly 0.5 to 1 ug was reverse transcribed with random hexamers. MiXCR, applied by TCRdb to the immunoSEQ multiplex PCR reads, yields one record per CDR3 protein. Here the sample spans some 100,000 distinct CDR3 sequences, 90% to 95% being singletons. The specimen was CD4+ T cells from PBMCs. The receptors were sampled from a human donor with multiple sclerosis.

The V and J genes are TRBV7-9 and TRBJ2-5; the match to TRBD2 covers 10 bases. Looked up from germline, CDR1 is SEHNR and CDR2 is FQNEAQ (reference sequence). V lost 5 bases, J lost 6 bases, and 9 bases stayed unmatched. This CDR3 has 15 residues. The CDR3 sequence is CASSASGGGLKTQYF. The CDR3 bases are TGTGCCAGCAGCGCGAGCGGGGGGGGCCTGAAGACCCAGTACTTC.

This clonotype occurred once. The V gene is TRBV11-2, the J gene TRBJ2-7, with D possibly TRBD2 on 5 matching bases. Trimming took 0 bases from V and 6 from J, leaving 12 bases between them. The CDR3 loop spans 14 amino acids. Per the germline V gene, CDR1 is SGHAT and CDR2 is FQNNGV. CDR3 amino acids: CASSLDGEFREQYF. As DNA, the CDR3 is TGTGCCAGCAGCTTAGATGGGGAGTTTCGCGAGCAGTACTTC.

The chain links TRBV9 to TRBJ2-7; D uncertain. CDR3 length: 12 amino acids. Trimming cost V 3 bases and J 4 bases, with 8 bases left between them. Per the germline V gene, CDR1 is SGDLS and CDR2 is YYNGEE. CDR3 region: CASSALGYEQYF. DNA of the CDR3: TGTGCCAGCAGCGCCCTAGGGTACGAGCAGTACTTC.